This note documents a single TCR beta chain sequence. These data belong to a study of cytomegalovirus exposure and HLA in healthy donors. The PCR used 60 Vbeta and 13 Jbeta primers. Libraries were prepared by immunoSEQ multiplex PCR; TCRdb keeps only in-frame clonotypes and omits some of them. The profile shows about 140,000 clones, about four fifths of them singletons. This TCR came from a man between 18 and 29 years old in good health and CMV-seropositive. Sequencing used PBMCs.

CDR3 residues: CASSFLQGATGELFF. CDR3 DNA sequence: TGTGCCAGCAGCTTCCTCCAGGGGGCTACCGGGGAGCTGTTTTTT. This sequence joins TRBV5-8 and TRBJ2-2; TRBD1 aligns across 8 bases. V shed 2 bases and J 5 bases; nucleotides not matched to a gene: 5. Germline-derived CDR1 and CDR2 are SGHTS and YDEGEE. The CDR3 totals 15 residues.